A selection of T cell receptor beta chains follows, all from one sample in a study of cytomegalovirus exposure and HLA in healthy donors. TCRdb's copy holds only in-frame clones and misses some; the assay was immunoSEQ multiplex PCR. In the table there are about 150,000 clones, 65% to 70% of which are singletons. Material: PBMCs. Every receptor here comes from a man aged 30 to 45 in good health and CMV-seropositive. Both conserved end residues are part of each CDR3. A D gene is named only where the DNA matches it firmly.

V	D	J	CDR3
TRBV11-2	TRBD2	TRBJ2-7	CASSLSSGIHIYEQYF
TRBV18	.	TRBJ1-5	CASSPNEGGSEPQHF
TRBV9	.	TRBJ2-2	CASSPRLLNTGELFF
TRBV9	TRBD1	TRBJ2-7	CASSVGGQAYEQYF
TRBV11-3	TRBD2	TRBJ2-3	CASRSPGLAGDTQYF
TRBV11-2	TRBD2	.	CASSSSGTVSYEQYF
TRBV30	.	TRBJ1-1	CAWITSAMNTEAFF
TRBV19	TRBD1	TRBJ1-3	CASRQGWSGNTIYF
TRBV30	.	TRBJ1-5	CAWSVQDGQPQHF
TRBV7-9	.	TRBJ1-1	CASSVQVNTEAFF
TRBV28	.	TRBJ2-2	CASKAGGHTGELFF
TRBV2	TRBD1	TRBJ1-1	CARGQGAIEAFF
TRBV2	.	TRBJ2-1	CASRGLGDEQFF
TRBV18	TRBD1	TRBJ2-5	CASSPPGQSETQYF
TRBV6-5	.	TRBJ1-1	CASSPRSASEAFF
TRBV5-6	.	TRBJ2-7	CASSLLSSDEQYF
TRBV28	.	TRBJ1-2	CASSGDFNYGYTF
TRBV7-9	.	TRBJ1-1	CASSPSDRRNTEAFF
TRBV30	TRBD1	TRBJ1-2	CAWSVSGQGAGYTF
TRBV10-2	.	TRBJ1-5	CASDWQYSNQPQHF
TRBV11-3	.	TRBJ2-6	CASSSRSSGANVLTF
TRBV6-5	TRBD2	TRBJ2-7	CASRDRLAGTYEQYF
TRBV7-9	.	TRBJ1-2	CASSFVRFPQGYGYTF
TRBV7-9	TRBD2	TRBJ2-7	CASSSGLARNEQYF
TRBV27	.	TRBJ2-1	CASSLSRVVYNEQFF
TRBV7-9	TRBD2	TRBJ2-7	CSSSLFAGGPGYDEQYF
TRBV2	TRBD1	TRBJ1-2	CASSGRQGAYGYTF
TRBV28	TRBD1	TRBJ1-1	CASNIFPGQGQSEAFF
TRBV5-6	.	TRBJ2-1	CASSAFEPKPPPEQFF
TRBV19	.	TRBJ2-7	CASSINEYTATNEQYF
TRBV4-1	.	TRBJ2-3	CASSQDQSPDTQYF
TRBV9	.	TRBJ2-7	CASNTGISYYEQYF
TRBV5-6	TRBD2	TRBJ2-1	CASSGGTSRHEQFF
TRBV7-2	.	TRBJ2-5	CASSLTGIQETQYF
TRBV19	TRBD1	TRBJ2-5	CASSRQGKQTQYF
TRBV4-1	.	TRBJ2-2	CASSQIRVAAGELFF
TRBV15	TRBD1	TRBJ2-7	CATSRDRTGWYEQYF
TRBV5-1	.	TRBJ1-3	CASSLVAGSGNTIYF
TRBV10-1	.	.	CASSANYYEQYF
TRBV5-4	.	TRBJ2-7	CASSLDRAYEQYF
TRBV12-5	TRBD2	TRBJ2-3	CASGLVGLAAYYTDTQYF
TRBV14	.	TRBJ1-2	CASSLDAGVGYTF
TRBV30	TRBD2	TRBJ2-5	CAWSGLAGETQYF
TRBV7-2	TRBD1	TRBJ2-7	CASSPMYGTGAEQYF
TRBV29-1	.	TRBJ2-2	CSVEGQGTGELFF
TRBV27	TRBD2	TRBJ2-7	CASSSGTSGYEQYF
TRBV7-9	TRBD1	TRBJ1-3	CASSSTGGGNTIYF
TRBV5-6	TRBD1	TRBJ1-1	CASSSRQGGNTEAFF
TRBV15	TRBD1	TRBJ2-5	CATSGDREETQYF
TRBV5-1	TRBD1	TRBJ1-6	CASSTWDRGSPLHF
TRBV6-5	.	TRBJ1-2	CASSYAERNYGYTF
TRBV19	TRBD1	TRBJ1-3	CASSIRQGADTIYF
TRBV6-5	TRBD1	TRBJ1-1	CASSDRGHTEAFF
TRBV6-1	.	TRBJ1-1	CASRPPEGTEAFF